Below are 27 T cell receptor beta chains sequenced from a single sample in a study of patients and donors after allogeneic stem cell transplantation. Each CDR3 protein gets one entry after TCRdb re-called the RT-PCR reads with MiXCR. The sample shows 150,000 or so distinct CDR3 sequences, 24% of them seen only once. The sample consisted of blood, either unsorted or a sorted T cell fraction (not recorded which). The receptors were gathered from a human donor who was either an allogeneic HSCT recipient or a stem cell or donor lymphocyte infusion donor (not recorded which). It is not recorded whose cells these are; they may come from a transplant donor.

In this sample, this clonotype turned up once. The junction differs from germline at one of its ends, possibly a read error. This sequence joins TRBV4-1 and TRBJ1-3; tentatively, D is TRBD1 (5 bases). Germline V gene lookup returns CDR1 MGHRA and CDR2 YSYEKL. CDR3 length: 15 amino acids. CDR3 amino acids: CVSKKSGLPGNTIYF. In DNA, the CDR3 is TGCGTCAGCAAGAAATCAGGGCTCCCTGGAAACACCATATATTTT.

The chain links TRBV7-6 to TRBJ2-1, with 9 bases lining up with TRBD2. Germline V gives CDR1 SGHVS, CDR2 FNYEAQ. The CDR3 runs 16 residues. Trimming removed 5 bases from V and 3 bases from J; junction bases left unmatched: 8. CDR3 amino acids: CASSHVAGAIYNEQFF. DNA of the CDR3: TGTGCCAGCAGCCACGTAGCGGGAGCAATCTACAATGAGCAGTTCTTC.

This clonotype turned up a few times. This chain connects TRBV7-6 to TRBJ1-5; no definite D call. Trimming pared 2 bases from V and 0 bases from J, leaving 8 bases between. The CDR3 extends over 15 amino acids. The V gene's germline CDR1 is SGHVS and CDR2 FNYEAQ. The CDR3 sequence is CASSLSRNSNQPQHF. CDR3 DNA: TGTGCCAGCAGCTTATCGAGGAATAGCAATCAGCCCCAGCATTTT. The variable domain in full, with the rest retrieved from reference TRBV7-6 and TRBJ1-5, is GAGVSQSPRYKVTKRGQDVALRCDPISGHVSLYWYRQALGQGPEFLTYFNYEAQQDKSGLPNDRFSAERPEGSISTLTIQRTEQRDSAMYRCASSLSRNSNQPQHFGDGTRLSIL.

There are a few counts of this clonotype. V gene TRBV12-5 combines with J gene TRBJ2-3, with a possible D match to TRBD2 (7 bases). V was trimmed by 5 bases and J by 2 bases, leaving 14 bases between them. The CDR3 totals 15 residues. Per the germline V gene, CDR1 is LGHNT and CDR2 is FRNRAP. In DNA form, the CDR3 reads TGTGCTAGTGGTATCCTAGGGGGGGCCACAGATACGCAGTATTTT. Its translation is CASGILGGATDTQYF.

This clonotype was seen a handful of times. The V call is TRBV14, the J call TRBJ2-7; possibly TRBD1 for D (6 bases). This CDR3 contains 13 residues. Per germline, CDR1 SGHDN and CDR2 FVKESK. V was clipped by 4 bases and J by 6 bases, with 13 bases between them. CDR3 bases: TGTGCCAGCAGCCTACAGGGTACCTCCGAGCAGTACTTC. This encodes CASSLQGTSEQYF. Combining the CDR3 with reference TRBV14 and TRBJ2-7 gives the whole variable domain EAGVTQFPSHSVIEKGQTVTLRCDPISGHDNLYWYRRVMGKEIKFLLHFVKESKQDESGMPNNRFLAERTGGTYSTLKVQPAELEDSGVYFCASSLQGTSEQYFGPGTRLTVT.

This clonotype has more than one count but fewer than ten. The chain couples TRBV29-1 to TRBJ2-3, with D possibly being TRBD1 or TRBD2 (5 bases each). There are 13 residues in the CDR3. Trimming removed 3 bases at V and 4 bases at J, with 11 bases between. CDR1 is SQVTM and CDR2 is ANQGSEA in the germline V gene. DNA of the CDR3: TGCAGCGTTGACAGGGAGTGGGCAGATACGCAGTATTTT. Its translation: CSVDREWADTQYF.

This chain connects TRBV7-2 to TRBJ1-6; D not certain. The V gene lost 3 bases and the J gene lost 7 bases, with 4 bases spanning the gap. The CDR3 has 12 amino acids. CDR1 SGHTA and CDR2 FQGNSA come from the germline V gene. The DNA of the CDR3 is TGTGCCAGCAGCTTCAGAAATTCACCCCTCCACTTT. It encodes CASSFRNSPLHF. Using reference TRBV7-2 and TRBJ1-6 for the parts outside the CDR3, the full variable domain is GAGVSQSPSNKVTEKGKDVELRCDPISGHTALYWYRQSLGQGLEFLIYFQGNSAPDKSGLPSDRFSAERTGGSVSTLTIQRTQQEDSAVYLCASSFRNSPLHFGNGTRLTVT.

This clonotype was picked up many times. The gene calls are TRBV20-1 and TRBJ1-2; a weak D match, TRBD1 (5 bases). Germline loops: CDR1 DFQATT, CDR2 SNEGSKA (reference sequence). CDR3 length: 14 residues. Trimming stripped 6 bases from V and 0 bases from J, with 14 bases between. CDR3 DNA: TGCAGTGCCACCAAGGACACGACTAACTATGGCTACACCTTC. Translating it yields CSATKDTTNYGYTF.

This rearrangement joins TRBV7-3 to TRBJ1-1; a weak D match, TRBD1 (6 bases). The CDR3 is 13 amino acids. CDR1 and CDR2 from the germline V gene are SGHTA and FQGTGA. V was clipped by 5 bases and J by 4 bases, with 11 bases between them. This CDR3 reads CASSQTGFTEAFF. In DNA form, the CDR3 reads TGTGCCAGCAGCCAAACAGGGTTCACTGAAGCTTTCTTT.

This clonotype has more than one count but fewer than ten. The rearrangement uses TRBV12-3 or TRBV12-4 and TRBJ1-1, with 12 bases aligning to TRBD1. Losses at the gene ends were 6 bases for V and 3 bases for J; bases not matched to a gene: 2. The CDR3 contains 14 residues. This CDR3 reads CASRGQGAYTEAFF. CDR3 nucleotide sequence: TGTGCCAGCAGGGGACAGGGGGCTTACACTGAAGCTTTCTTT.

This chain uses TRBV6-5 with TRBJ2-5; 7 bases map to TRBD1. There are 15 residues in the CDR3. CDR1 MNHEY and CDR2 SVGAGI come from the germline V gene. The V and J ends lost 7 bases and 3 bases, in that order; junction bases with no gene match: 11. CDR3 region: CASNRLTGKEETQYF. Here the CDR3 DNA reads TGTGCCAGCAATAGATTGACAGGGAAGGAAGAGACCCAGTACTTC.

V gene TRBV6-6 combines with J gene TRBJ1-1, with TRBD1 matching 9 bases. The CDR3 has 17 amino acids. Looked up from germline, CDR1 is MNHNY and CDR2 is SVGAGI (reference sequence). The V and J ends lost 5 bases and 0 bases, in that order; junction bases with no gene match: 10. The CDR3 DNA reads TGTGCCAGCAGTCTTGGACAGGGGTTACGAGTGAACACTGAAGCTTTCTTT. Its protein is CASSLGQGLRVNTEAFF.

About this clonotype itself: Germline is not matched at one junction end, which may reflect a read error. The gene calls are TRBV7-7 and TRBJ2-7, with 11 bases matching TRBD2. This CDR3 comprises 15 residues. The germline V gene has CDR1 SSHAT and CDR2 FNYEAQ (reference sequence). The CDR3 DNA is TGTGCTAGCAGCTTAGAACTAGCGGGAGCTGACGAGCAGTACTTC. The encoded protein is CASSLELAGADEQYF.

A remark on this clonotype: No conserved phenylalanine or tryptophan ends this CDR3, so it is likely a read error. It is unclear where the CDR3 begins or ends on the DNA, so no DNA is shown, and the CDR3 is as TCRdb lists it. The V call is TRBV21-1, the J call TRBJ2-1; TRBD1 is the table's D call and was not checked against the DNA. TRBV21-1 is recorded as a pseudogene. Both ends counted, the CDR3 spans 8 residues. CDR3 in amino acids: CASSTGTP.

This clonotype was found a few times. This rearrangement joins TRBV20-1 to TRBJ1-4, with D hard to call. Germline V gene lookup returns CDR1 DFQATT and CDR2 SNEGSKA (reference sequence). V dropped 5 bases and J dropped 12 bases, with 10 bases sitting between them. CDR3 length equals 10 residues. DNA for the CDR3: TGCAGTGCTCATAGGCGGGAACTGTTTTTT. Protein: CSAHRRELFF.

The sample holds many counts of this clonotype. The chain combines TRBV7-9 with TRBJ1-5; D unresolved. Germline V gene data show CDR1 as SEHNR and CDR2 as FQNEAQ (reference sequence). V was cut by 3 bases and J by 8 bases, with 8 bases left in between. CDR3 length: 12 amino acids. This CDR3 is CASSFRAEPQHF. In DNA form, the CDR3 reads TGTGCCAGCAGCTTTAGGGCCGAGCCCCAGCATTTT.

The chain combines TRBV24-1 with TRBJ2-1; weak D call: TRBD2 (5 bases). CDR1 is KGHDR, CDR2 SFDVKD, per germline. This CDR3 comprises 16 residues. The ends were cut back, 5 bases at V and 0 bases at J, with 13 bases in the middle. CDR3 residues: CATSGELSTSYNEQFF. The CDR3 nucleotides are TGTGCCACCAGTGGGGAGCTTTCGACCTCCTACAATGAGCAGTTCTTC.

This CDR3 is CASSLGGENTEAFF. CDR3 nucleotides: TGTGCCAGCAGCTTAGGCGGGGAGAACACTGAAGCTTTCTTT. The chain uses TRBV7-9 and TRBJ1-1; the D is unclear. The germline CDR1 and CDR2 sequences are SEHNR and FQNEAQ (reference sequence). The CDR3 runs 14 residues. The V and J ends lost 1 base and 1 base respectively, with 7 bases between them. Full variable domain (outside the CDR3, taken from reference TRBV7-9 and TRBJ1-1): DTGVSQNPRHKITKRGQNVTFRCDPISEHNRLYWYRQTLGQGPEFLTYFQNEAQLEKSRLLSDRFSAERPKGSFSTLEIQRTEQGDSAMYLCASSLGGENTEAFFGQGTRLTVV.

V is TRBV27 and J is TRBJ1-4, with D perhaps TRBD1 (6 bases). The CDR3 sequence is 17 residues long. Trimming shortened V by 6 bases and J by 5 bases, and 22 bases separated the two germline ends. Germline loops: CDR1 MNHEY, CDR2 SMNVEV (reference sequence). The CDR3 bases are TGTGCCAGCAGGTCTATTGGGTTGACAGGTCTGAATGAAAAACTGTTTTTT. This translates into CASRSIGLTGLNEKLFF.

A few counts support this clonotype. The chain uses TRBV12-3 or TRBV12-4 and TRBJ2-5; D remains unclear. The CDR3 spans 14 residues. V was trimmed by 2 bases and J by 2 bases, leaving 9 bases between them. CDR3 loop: CASSLRRIQETQYF. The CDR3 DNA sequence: TGTGCCAGCAGTTTAAGGCGGATACAAGAGACCCAGTACTTC.

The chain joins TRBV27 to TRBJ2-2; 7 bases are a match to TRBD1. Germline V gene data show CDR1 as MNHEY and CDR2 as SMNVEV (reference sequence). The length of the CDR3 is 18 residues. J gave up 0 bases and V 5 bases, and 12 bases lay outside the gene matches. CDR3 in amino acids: CASSHRGGDISNTGELFF. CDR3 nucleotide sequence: TGTGCCAGCAGTCACAGGGGTGGCGATATATCGAACACCGGGGAGCTGTTTTTT.

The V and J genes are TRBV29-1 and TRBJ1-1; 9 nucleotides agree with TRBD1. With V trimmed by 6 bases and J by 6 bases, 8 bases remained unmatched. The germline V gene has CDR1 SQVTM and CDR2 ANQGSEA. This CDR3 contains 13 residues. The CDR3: CSVYRDRAPEAFF. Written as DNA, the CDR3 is TGCAGCGTATACCGGGACAGGGCCCCTGAAGCTTTCTTT.

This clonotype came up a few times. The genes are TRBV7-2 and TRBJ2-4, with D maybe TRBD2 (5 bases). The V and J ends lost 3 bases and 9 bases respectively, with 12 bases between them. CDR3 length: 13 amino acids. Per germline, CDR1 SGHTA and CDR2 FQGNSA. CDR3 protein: CASSLMRVGIQYF. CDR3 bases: TGTGCCAGCAGCTTGATGAGGGTGGGCATTCAGTACTTC.

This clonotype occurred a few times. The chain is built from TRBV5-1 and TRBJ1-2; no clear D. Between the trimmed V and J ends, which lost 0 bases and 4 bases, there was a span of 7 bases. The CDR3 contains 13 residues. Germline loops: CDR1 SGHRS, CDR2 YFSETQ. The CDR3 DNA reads TGCGCCAGCAGCTTGGATGGTTCCTATGGCTACACCTTC. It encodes CASSLDGSYGYTF.

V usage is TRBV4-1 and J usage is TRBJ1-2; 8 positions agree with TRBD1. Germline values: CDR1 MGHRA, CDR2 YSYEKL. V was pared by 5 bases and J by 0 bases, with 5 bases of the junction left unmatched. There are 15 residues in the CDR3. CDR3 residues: CASSARQGTNYGYTF. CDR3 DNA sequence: TGCGCCAGCAGCGCCCGACAGGGGACTAACTATGGCTACACCTTC.

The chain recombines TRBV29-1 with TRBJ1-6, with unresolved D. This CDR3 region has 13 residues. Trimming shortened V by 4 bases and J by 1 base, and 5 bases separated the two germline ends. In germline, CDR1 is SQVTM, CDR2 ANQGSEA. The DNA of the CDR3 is TGCAGCGTTGCGGGATCCTATAATTCACCCCTCCACTTT. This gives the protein CSVAGSYNSPLHF.

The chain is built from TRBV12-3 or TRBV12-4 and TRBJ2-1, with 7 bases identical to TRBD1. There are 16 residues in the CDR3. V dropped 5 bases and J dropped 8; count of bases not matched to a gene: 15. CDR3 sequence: CASSSTGALLFDEQFF. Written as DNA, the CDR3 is TGTGCCAGCAGTAGTACAGGGGCCCTTTTGTTCGATGAGCAGTTCTTC.